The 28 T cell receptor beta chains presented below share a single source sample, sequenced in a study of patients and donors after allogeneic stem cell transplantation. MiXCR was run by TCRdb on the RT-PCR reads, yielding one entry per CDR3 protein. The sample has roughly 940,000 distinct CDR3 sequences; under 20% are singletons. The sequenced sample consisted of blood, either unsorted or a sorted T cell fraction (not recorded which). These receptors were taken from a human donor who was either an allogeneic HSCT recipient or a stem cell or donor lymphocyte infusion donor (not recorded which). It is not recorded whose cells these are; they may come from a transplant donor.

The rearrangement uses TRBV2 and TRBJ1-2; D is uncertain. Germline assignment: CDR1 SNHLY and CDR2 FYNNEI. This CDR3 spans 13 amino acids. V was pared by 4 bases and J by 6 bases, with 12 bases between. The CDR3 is CASSVGEFNGYTF. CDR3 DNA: TGTGCCAGCAGTGTTGGGGAATTTAATGGCTACACCTTC.

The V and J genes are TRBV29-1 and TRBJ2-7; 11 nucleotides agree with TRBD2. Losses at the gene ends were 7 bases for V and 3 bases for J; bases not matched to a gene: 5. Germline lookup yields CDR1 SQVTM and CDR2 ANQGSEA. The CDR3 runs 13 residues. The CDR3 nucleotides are TGCAGCGGGAGGGGGACTAGCGGCTACGAGCAGTACTTC. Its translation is CSGRGTSGYEQYF.

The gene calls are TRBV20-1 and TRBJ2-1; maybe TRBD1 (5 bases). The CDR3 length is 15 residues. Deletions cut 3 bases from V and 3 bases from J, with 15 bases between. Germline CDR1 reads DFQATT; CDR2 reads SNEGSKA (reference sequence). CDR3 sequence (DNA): TGCAGTGCTAGGCCCCCCAGGGATTTCTACAATGAGCAGTTCTTC. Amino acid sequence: CSARPPRDFYNEQFF.

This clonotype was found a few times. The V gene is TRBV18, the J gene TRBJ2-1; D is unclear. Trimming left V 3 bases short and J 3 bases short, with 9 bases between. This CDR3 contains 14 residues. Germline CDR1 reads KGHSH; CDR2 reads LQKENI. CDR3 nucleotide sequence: TGTGCCAGCTCACCGGTCCCTCTCTACAATGAGCAGTTCTTC. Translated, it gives CASSPVPLYNEQFF.

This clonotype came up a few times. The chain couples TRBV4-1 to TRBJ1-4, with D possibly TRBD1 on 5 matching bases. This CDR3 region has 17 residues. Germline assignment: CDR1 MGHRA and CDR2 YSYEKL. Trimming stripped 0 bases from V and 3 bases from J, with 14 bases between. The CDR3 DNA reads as TGCGCCAGCAGCCAAGAAGGAGTCAGGGCCCCTAATGAAAAACTGTTTTTT. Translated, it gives CASSQEGVRAPNEKLFF.

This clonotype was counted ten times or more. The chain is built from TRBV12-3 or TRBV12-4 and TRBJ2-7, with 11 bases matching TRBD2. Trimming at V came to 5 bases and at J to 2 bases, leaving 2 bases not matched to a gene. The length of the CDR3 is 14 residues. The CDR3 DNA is TGTGCCAGCAGTCCGACTAGCGGGACCTACGAGCAGTACTTC. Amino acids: CASSPTSGTYEQYF.

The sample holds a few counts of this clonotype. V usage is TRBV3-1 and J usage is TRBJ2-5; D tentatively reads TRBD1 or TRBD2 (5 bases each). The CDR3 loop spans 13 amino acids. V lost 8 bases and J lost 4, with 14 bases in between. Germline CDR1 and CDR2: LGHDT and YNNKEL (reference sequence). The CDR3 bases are TGTGCCAGCTCGAAGGCAGGGAGAGAGACCCAGTACTTC. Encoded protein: CASSKAGRETQYF.

CDR3 nucleotide sequence: TGCGCCAGCAGCTTGATCGCCGGACAGGGGGCCACAGATACGCAGTATTTT. Residues: CASSLIAGQGATDTQYF. V gene TRBV5-1 combines with J gene TRBJ2-3; 11 positions agree with TRBD1. The germline gives CDR1 SGHRS, CDR2 YFSETQ. This CDR3 region has 17 residues. Trimming at V came to 1 base and at J to 2 bases, leaving 6 bases not matched to a gene. The full variable domain, rest sourced from reference TRBV5-1 and TRBJ2-3, is KAGVTQTPRYLIKTRGQQVTLSCSPISGHRSVSWYQQTPGQGLQFLFEYFSETQRNKGNFPGRFSGRQFSNSRSEMNVSTLELGDSALYLCASSLIAGQGATDTQYFGPGTRLTVL.

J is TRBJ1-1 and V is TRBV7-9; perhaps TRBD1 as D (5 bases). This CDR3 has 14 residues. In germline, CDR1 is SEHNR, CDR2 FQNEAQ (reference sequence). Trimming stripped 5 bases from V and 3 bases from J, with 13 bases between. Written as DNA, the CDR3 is TGTGCCAGCAGCCGTGGGACCTCCCACACTGAAGCTTTCTTT. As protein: CASSRGTSHTEAFF.

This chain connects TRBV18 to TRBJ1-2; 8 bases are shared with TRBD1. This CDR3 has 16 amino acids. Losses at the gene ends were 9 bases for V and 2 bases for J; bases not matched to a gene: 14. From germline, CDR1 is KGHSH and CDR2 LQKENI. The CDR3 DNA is TGTGCCAGTTCAATTCAGGGGGCGAGACCGAACTATGGCTACACCTTC. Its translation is CASSIQGARPNYGYTF. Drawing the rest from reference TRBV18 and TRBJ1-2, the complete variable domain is NAGVMQNPRHLVRRRGQEARLRCSPMKGHSHVYWYRQLPEEGLKFMVYLQKENIIDESGMPKERFSAEFPKEGPSILRIQQVVRGDSAAYFCASSIQGARPNYGYTFGSGTRLTVV.

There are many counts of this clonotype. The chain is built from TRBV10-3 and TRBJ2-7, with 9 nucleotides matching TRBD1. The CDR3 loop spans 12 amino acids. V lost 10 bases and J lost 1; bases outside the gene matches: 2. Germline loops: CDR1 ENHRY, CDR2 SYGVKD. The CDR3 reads CATGQGSYEQYF. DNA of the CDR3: TGTGCCACTGGACAGGGGTCCTACGAGCAGTACTTC.

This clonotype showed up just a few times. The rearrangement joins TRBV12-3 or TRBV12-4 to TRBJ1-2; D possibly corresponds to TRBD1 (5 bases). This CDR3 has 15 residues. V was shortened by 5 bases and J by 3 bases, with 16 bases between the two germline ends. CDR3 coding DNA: TGTGCCAGCAGTCTCCCCCGGGGGACTGACTATGGCTACACCTTC. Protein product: CASSLPRGTDYGYTF.

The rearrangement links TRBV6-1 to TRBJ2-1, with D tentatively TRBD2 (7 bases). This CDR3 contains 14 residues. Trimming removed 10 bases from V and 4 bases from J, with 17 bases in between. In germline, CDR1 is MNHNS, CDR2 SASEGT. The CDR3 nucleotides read TGTGCCACCAAAGAGGGGGGGCCGTACAATGAGCAGTTCTTC. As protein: CATKEGGPYNEQFF.

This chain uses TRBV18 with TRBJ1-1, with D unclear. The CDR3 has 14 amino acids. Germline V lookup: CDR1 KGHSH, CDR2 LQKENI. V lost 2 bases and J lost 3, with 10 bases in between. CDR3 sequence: CASSPSIRDTEAFF. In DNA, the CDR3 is TGTGCCAGCTCACCAAGTATCCGGGACACTGAAGCTTTCTTT.

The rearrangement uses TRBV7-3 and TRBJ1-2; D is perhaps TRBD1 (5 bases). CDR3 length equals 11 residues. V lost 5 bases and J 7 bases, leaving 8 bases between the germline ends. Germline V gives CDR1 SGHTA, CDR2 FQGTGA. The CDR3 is CASSGHSGYTF. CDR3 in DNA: TGTGCCAGCAGCGGACATAGTGGCTACACCTTC.

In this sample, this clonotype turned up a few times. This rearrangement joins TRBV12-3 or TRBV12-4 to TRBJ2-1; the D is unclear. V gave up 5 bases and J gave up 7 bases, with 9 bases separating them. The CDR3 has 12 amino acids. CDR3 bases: TGTGCCAGCAGTCACTATGGAAATGAGCAGTTCTTC. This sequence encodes CASSHYGNEQFF.

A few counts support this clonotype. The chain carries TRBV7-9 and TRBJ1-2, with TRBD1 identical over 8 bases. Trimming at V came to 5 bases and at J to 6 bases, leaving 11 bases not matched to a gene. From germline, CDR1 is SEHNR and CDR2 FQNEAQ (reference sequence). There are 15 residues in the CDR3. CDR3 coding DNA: TGTGCCAGCAGCCCCCGACAGGGGTCGGTTGATGGCTACACCTTC. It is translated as CASSPRQGSVDGYTF. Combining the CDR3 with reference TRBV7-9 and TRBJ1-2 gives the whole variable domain DTGVSQNPRHKITKRGQNVTFRCDPISEHNRLYWYRQTLGQGPEFLTYFQNEAQLEKSRLLSDRFSAERPKGSFSTLEIQRTEQGDSAMYLCASSPRQGSVDGYTFGSGTRLTVV.

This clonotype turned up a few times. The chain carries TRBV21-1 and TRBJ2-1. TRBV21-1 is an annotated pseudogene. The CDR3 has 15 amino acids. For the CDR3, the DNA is TGTGCCAGCAGCAAAGTTGGTTCCAGTTCCGTTGAGCAGTTCTTC. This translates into CASSKVGSSSVEQFF.

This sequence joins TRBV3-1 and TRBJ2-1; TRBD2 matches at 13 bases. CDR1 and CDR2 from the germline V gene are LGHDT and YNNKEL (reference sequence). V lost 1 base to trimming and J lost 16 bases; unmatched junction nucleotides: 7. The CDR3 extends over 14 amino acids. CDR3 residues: CASSQGTSGRASFF. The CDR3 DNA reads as TGTGCCAGCAGCCAAGGGACTAGCGGGAGAGCATCATTCTTC.

The CDR3, as DNA: TGTGCCAGCAGTAGGTACAGGCCCCATAGCTCCTACGAGCAGTACTTC. Its translation is CASSRYRPHSSYEQYF. This sequence joins TRBV27 and TRBJ2-7; D is possibly TRBD1 (5 bases). The V gene lost 5 bases and the J gene lost 0 bases, with 17 bases spanning the gap. This CDR3 is built from 16 residues. CDR1 MNHEY and CDR2 SMNVEV come from the germline V gene (reference sequence).

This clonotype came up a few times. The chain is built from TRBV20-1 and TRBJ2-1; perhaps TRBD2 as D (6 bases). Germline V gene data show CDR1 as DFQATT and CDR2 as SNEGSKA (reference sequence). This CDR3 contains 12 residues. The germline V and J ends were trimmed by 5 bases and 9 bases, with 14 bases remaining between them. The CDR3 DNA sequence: TGCAGTGCTGGGGGACTTCTGGTTGAGCAGTTCTTC. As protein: CSAGGLLVEQFF.

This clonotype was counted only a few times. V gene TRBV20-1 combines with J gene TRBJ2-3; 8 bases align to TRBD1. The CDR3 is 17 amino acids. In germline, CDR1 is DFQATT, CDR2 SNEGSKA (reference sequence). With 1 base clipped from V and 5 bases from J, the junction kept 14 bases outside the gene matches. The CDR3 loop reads CSARGQGATEGLDTQYF. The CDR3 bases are TGCAGTGCTAGAGGGCAGGGGGCGACCGAAGGGCTAGATACGCAGTATTTT.

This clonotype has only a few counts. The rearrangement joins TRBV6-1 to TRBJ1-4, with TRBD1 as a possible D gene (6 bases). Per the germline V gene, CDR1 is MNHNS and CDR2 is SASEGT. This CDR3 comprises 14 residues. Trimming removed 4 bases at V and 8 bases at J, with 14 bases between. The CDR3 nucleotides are TGTGCCAGCAGTGTTTACAGGGTAGGCGAAAAACTGTTTTTT. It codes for CASSVYRVGEKLFF.

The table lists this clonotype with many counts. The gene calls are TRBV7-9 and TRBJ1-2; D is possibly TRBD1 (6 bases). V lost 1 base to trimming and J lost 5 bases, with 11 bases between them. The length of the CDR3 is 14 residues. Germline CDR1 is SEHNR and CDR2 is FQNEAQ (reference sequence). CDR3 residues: CASSLGQELYGYTF. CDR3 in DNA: TGTGCCAGCAGCTTAGGACAGGAGCTTTATGGCTACACCTTC.

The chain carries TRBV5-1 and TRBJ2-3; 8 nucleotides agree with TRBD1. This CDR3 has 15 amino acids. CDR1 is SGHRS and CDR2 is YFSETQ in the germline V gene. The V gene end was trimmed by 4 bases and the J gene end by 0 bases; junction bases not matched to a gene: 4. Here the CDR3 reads CASSHQGASTDTQYF. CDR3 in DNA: TGCGCCAGCAGCCACCAGGGGGCGAGCACAGATACGCAGTATTTT.

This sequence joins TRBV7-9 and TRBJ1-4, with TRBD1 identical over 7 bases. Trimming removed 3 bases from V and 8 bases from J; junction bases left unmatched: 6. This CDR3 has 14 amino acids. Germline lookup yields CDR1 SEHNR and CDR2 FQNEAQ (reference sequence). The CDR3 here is CASSFGDRVEKLFF. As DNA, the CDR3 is TGTGCCAGCAGCTTCGGCGACAGGGTCGAAAAACTGTTTTTT.

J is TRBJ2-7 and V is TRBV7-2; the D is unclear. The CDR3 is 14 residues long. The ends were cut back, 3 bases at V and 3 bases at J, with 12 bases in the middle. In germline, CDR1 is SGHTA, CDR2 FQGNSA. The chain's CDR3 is CASSFPDKIYEQYF. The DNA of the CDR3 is TGTGCCAGCAGCTTCCCTGACAAGATCTACGAGCAGTACTTC.

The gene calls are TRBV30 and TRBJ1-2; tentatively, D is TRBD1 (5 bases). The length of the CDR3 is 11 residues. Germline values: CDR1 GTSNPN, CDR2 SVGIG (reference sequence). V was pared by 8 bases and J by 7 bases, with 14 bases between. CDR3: CAGYQGSGYTF. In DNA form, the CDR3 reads TGTGCCGGATATCAGGGTTCTGGCTACACCTTC.